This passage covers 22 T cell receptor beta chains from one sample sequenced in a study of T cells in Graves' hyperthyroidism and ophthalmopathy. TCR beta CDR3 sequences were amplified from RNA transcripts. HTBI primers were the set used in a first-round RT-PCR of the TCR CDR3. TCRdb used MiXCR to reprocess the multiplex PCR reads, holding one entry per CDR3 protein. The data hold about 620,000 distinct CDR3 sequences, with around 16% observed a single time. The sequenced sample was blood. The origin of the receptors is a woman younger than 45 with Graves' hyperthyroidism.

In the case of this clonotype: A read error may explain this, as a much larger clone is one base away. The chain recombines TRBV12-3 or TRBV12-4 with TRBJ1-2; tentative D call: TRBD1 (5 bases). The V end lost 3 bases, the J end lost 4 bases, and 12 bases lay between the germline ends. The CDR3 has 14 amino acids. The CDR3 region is CASSFAGRFYGYTF. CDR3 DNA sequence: TGTGCCAGCAGTTTTGCAGGGAGGTTCTATGGCTACACCTTC.

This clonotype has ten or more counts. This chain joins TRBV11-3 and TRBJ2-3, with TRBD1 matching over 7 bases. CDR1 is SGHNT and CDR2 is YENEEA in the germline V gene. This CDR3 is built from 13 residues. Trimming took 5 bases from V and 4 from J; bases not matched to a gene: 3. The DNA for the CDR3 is TGTGCCAGCAGCCCGGGGACAGCAGATACGCAGTATTTT. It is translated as CASSPGTADTQYF.

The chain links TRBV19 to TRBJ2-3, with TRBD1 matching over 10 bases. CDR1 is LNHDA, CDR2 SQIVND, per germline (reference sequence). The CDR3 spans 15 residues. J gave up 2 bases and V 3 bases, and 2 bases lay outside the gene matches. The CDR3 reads CASSIRQGATDTQYF. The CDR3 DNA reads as TGTGCCAGTAGTATTCGACAGGGGGCCACAGATACGCAGTATTTT. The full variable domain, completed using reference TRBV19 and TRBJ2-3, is DGGITQSPKYLFRKEGQNVTLSCEQNLNHDAMYWYRQDPGQGLRLIYYSQIVNDFQKGDIAEGYSVSREKKESFPLTVTSAQKNPTAFYLCASSIRQGATDTQYFGPGTRLTVL.

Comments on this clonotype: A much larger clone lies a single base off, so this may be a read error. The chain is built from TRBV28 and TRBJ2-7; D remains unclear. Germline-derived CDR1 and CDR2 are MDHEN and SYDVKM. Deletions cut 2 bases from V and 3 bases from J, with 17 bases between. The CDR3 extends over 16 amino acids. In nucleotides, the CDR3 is TGTGCCAGCAGTTTAACGGGCCACGGCGGATGCTACGAGCAGTACTTC. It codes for CASSLTGHGGCYEQYF.

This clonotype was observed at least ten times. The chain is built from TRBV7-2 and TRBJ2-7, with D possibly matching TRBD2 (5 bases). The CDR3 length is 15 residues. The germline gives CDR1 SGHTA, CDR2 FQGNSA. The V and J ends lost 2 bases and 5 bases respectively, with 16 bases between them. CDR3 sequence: CASSLNGVSSHEQYF. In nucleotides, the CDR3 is TGTGCCAGCAGCTTAAACGGGGTTAGCAGCCACGAGCAGTACTTC.

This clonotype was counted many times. This chain's CDR3 is CASSFGDRGVYEQYF. The CDR3 bases are TGTGCCAGCAGTTTCGGGGACAGGGGTGTTTACGAGCAGTACTTC. The rearrangement links TRBV6-1 to TRBJ2-7; 10 bases align to TRBD1. The CDR3 length is 15 residues. The trim removed 5 bases at V and 4 bases at J, leaving 8 bases unmatched. Germline V CDR1 and CDR2: MNHNS, SASEGT.

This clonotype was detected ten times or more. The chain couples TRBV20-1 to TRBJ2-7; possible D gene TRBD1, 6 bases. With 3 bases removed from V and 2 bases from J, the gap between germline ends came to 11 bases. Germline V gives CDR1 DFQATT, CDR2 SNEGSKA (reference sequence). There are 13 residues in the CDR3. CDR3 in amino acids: CSASGGETYEQYF. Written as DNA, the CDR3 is TGCAGTGCTAGTGGGGGCGAAACCTACGAGCAGTACTTC.

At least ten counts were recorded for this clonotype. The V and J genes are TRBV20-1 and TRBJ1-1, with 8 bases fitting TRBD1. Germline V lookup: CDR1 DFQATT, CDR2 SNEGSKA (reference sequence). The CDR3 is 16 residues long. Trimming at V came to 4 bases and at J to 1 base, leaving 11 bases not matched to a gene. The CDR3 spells CSATGARGQRNTEAFF. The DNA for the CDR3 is TGCAGTGCTACCGGGGCCAGGGGGCAAAGGAACACTGAAGCTTTCTTT.

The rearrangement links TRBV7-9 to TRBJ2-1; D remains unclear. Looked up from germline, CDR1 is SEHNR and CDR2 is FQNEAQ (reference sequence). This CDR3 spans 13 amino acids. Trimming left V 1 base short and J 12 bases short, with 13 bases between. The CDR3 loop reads CASSLVETGPQFF. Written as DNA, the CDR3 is TGTGCCAGCAGCTTAGTCGAAACTGGCCCGCAGTTCTTC.

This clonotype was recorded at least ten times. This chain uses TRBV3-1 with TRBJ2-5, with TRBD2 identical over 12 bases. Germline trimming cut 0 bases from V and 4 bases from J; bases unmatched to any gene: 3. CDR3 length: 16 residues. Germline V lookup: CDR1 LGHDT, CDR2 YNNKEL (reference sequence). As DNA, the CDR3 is TGTGCCAGCAGCCAAGATATACTAGCGGGGGGAGAGACCCAGTACTTC. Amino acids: CASSQDILAGGETQYF.

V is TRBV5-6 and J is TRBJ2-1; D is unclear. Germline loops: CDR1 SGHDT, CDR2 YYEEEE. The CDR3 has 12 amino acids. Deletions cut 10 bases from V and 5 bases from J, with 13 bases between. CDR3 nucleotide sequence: TGTGCCGGCAACCGATACGACAATGAGCAGTTCTTC. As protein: CAGNRYDNEQFF.

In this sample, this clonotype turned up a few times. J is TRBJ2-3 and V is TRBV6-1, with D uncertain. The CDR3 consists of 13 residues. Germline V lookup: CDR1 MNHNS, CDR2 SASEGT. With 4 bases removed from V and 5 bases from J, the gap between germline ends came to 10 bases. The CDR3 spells CASSGSFRDTQYF. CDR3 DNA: TGTGCCAGCAGTGGGAGCTTCAGAGATACGCAGTATTTT.

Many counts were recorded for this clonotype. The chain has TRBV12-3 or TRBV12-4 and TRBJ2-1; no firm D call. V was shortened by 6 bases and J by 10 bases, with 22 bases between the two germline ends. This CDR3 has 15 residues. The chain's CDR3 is CASSARRLGMREQFF. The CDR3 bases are TGTGCCAGCAGCGCCCGGCGGCTGGGTATGAGAGAGCAGTTCTTC.

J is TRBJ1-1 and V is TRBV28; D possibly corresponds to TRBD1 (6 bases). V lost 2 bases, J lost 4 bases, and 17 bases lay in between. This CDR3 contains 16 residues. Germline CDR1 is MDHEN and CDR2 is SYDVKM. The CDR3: CASSLGGRSRSTEAFF. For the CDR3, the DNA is TGTGCCAGCAGTTTAGGGGGCCGCTCAAGGTCCACTGAAGCTTTCTTT.

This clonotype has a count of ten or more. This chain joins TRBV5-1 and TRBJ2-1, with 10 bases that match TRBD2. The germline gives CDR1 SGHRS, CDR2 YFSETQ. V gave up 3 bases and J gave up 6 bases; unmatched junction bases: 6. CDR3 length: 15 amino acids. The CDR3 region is CASSSSSGRGNEQFF. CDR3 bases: TGCGCCAGCAGCTCATCTAGCGGGAGAGGCAATGAGCAGTTCTTC. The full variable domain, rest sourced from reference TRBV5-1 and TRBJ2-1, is KAGVTQTPRYLIKTRGQQVTLSCSPISGHRSVSWYQQTPGQGLQFLFEYFSETQRNKGNFPGRFSGRQFSNSRSEMNVSTLELGDSALYLCASSSSSGRGNEQFFGPGTRLTVL.

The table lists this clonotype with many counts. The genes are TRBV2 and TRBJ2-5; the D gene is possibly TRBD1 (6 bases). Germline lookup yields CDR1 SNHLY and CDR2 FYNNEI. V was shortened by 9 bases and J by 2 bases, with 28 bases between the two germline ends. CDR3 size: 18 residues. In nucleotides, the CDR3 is TGTGCCAGACCCCAAACTCGACAGGCCACTAAGTTACAAGAGACCCAGTACTTC. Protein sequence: CARPQTRQATKLQETQYF.

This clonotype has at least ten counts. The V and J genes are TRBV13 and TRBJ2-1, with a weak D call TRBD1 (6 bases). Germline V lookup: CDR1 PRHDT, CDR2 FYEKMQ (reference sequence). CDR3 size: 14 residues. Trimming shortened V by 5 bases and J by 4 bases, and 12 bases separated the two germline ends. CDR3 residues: CASSPQDRYNEQFF. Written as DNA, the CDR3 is TGTGCCAGCAGCCCTCAGGACAGATACAATGAGCAGTTCTTC.

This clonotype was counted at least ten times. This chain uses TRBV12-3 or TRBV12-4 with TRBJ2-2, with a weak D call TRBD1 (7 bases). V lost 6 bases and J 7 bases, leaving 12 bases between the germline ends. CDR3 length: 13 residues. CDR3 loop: CASRRQGGGELFF. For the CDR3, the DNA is TGTGCCAGCAGACGACAGGGAGGCGGGGAGCTGTTTTTT.

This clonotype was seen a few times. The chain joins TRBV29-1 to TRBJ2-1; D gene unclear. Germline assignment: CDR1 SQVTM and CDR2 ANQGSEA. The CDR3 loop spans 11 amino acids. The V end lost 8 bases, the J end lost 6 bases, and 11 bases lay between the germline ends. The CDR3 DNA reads TGCAGCCTCCTCCAAAGCAATGAGCAGTTCTTC. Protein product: CSLLQSNEQFF.

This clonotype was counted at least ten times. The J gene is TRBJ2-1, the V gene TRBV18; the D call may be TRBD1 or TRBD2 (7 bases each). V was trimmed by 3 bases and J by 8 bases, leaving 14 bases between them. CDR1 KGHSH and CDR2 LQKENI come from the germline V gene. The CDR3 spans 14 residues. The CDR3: CASSPYQGGDEQFF. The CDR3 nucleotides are TGTGCCAGCTCACCCTATCAGGGGGGGGATGAGCAGTTCTTC.

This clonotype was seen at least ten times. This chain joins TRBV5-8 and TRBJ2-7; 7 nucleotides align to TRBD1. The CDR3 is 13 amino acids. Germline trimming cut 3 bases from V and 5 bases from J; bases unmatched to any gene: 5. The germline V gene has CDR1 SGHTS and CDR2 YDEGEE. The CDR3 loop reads CASSSGTEDEQYF. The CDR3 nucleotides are TGTGCCAGCAGCTCCGGGACAGAAGACGAGCAGTACTTC.

This CDR3 is CASGDPRNYGYTF. The DNA of the CDR3 is TGTGCCAGCGGGGACCCGAGAAACTATGGCTACACCTTC. The chain recombines TRBV6-1 with TRBJ1-2; TRBD1 might be the D (5 bases). The germline V gene encodes CDR1 MNHNS and CDR2 SASEGT. This CDR3 is built from 13 residues. Trimming stripped 8 bases from V and 2 bases from J, with 12 bases between.